Below, 6 T cell receptor beta chains from the same sample are listed, as sequenced in a study of T cell repertoires in cytomegalovirus infection. MiXCR, run by TCRdb on the reads, gives a single entry per CDR3 protein. The sample has fewer than 1,000,000 distinct CDR3 sequences; 31% are singletons. These receptors have no identified antigens. The sequencing here drew on cultured CD8+ T cells from PBMCs, taken from culture after CMV antigen stimulation. Every receptor here comes from a human donor in good health (CMV status not recorded). Some clones in this sample may be carry-over from other donors' samples.

This sequence joins TRBV20-1 and TRBJ2-4; D tentatively reads TRBD1 or TRBD2 (5 bases each). Germline CDR1 and CDR2: DFQATT and SNEGSKA (reference sequence). The CDR3 totals 17 residues. Trimming took off 0 bases at V and 0 bases at J, with 15 bases between the two ends. CDR3 region: CSAREFEGLKAKNIQYF. For the CDR3, the DNA is TGCAGTGCTAGAGAATTCGAGGGGCTTAAAGCCAAAAACATTCAGTACTTC.

The chain has TRBV20-1 and TRBJ1-4; D remains unclear. From germline, CDR1 is DFQATT and CDR2 SNEGSKA (reference sequence). Trimming removed 2 bases from V and 0 bases from J, with 7 bases in between. This CDR3 has 14 residues. CDR3 amino acids: CSARTMSTNEKLFF. The CDR3 DNA follows: TGCAGTGCTAGAACTATGTCAACTAATGAAAAACTGTTTTTT.

The rearrangement uses TRBV3-1 and TRBJ2-5; TRBD2 matches 11 bases. The CDR3 has 16 amino acids. Germline values: CDR1 LGHDT, CDR2 YNNKEL (reference sequence). V gave up 3 bases and J gave up 5 bases; unmatched junction bases: 8. CDR3 loop: CASSQSLAGGGETQYF. CDR3 bases: TGTGCCAGCAGCCAGAGTCTAGCGGGGGGCGGGGAGACCCAGTACTTC.

In this sample, this clonotype turned up many times. V gene TRBV7-2 combines with J gene TRBJ2-7; 7 bases line up with TRBD1. CDR1 and CDR2 (germline): SGHTA, FQGNSA. Germline trimming cut 5 bases from V and 2 bases from J; bases unmatched to any gene: 3. The CDR3 covers 13 residues. The CDR3 sequence is CASSQGTAYEQYV. The CDR3 coding sequence is TGTGCCAGCAGCCAGGGGACAGCCTACGAGCAGTACGTC.

This chain links TRBV29-1 with TRBJ2-4, with TRBD1 identical over 7 bases. Germline V gene data show CDR1 as SQVTM and CDR2 as ANQGSEA. J lost 8 bases, V lost 7 bases, and 5 bases had no gene match. This CDR3 comprises 11 residues. The CDR3 coding sequence is TGCAGCGGGAAGGGGGCGGACATTCAGTACTTC. Translating it yields CSGKGADIQYF.

This clonotype has just a few counts. The gene calls are TRBV7-8 and TRBJ2-1, with 11 bases matching TRBD2. The CDR3 runs to 18 residues. CDR1 is SGHVS and CDR2 is FQNEAQ in the germline V gene. The V segment lost 1 base and the J segment 9 bases; nucleotides outside the gene matches: 14. The CDR3 sequence: CASSLGLAGSMRVIEQFF. CDR3 coding DNA: TGTGCCAGCAGCTTAGGACTAGCGGGGTCGATGAGGGTTATTGAGCAGTTCTTC.